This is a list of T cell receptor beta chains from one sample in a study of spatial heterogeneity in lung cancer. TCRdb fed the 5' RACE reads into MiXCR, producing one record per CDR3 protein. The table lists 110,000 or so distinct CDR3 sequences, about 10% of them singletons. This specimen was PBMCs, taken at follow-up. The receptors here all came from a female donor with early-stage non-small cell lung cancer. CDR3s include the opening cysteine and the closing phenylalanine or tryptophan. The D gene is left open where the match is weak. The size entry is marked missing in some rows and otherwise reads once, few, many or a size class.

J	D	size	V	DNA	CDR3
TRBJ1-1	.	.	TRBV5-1	TGCGCCAGCAGCATCCGGCAGGCGGACACTGAAGCTTTCTTT	CASSIRQADTEAFF
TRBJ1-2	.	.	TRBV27	TGTGCCAGCAGTTCCGTCAGGTCTAACTATGGCTACACCTTC	CASSSVRSNYGYTF
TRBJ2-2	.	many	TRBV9	TGTGCCAGCAGCGAGGGCGGGACCCTTTCGAGCGGGGAGCTGTTTTTT	CASSEGGTLSSGELFF
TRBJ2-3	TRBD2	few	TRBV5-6	TGTGCCAGCAGCTCGCTAGCGGGAGCCAAAGATACGCAGTATTTT	CASSSLAGAKDTQYF
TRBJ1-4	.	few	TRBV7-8	TGTGCCAGCAGCGCCGGAACAGGGAAAGAAAAACTGTTTTTT	CASSAGTGKEKLFF
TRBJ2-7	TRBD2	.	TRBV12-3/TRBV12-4	TGTGCCAGCAGCGGACTAGCTGATTCCTACGAGCAGTACTTC	CASSGLADSYEQYF
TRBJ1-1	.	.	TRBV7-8	TGTGCCAGCAGCTTTACGGATATGAACACTGAAGCTTTCTTT	CASSFTDMNTEAFF
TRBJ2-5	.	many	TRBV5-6	TGTGCCAGCAGCTCGAGGTCCAGGACCGGGTACCAAGAGACCCAGTACTTC	CASSSRSRTGYQETQYF
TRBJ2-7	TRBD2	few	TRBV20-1	TGCAGTGCTAGAGTAAGGCTAGCGGCAGCTTTCCCCGAGCAGTACTTC	CSARVRLAAAFPEQYF
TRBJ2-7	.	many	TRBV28	TGTGCCAGCAGTCCTCAATGGAGGCGTCAGGCCTACGAGCAGTACTTC	CASSPQWRRQAYEQYF